Listed here are 3 T cell receptor beta chains from one sample, sequenced in a study of T cells in Graves' hyperthyroidism and ophthalmopathy. Authors of the study amplified TCR beta CDR3 regions from RNA transcripts. RT-PCR in the first round (using the HTBI primer set) targeted the TCR CDR3. TCRdb re-called the multiplex PCR reads through MiXCR, storing one row per CDR3 protein. The sample consists of 500,000 or so distinct CDR3 sequences, roughly 15% of them appearing once. Sample: blood. The receptors come from a woman aged 18-29 years with Graves' ophthalmopathy.

This clonotype was observed a few times. V is TRBV7-9 and J is TRBJ1-3; D gene unclear. Trimming took 7 bases from V and 0 from J, leaving 13 bases between them. There are 15 residues in the CDR3. The germline V gene has CDR1 SEHNR and CDR2 FQNEAQ (reference sequence). CDR3 bases: TGTGCCAGCACCTCGGACGGGAGCTCTGGAAACACCATATATTTT. Translating gives CASTSDGSSGNTIYF.

This chain links TRBV14 with TRBJ2-1; D not resolved. Germline CDR1 and CDR2: SGHDN and FVKESK. This CDR3 spans 13 amino acids. V was cut by 4 bases and J by 4 bases, with 8 bases left in between. The DNA of the CDR3 is TGTGCCAGCAGCCCATATAAATACAATGAGCAGTTCTTC. This codes for CASSPYKYNEQFF.

This clonotype was picked up many times. The chain combines TRBV6-1 with TRBJ2-1, with D possibly matching TRBD1 (6 bases). CDR3 length equals 15 residues. The V gene's germline CDR1 is MNHNS and CDR2 SASEGT. The germline V and J ends were trimmed by 6 bases and 2 bases, with 14 bases remaining between them. CDR3 nucleotide sequence: TGTGCCAGCAGCTCCACAGGGACGACCTACAATGAGCAGTTCTTC. This gives the protein CASSSTGTTYNEQFF.